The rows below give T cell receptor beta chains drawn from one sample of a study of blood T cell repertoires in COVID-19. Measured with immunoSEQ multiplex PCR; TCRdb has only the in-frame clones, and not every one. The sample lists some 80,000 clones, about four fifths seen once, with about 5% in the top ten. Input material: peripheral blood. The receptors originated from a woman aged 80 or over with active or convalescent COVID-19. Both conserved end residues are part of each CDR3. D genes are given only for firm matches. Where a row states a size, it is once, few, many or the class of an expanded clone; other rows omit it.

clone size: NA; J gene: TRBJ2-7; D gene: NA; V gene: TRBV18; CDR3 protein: CASSPGPGGWSYEQYF; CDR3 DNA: TGTGCCAGCTCACCCGGACCTGGGGGGTGGTCCTACGAGCAGTACTTC
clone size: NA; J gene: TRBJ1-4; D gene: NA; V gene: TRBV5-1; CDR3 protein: CASSTTLDQKLFF; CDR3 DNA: TGCGCCAGCAGCACTACTCTTGACCAAAAACTGTTTTTT
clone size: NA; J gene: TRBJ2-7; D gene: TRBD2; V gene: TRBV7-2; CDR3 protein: CASSFPGLAGAPYEQYF; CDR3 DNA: TGTGCCAGCAGCTTTCCGGGACTAGCGGGGGCCCCTTACGAGCAGTACTTC
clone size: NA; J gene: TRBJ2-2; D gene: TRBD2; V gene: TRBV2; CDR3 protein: CASSGTSGGIGELFF; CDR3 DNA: TGTGCCAGCAGTGGGACTAGCGGGGGGATCGGGGAGCTGTTTTTT
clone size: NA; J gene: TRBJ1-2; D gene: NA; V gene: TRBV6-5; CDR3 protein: CASSRTGIHGYTF; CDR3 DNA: TGTGCCAGCAGCCGAACAGGGATCCATGGCTACACCTTC
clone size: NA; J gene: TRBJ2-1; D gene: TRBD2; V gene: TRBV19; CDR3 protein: CASSIWAGGENEQFF; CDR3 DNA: TGTGCCAGTAGTATCTGGGCGGGAGGTGAGAATGAGCAGTTCTTC
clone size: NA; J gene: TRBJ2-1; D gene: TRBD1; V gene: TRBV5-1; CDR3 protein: CASSPGPQGDHNEQFF; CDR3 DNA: TGCGCCAGCAGCCCCGGCCCACAGGGGGACCACAATGAGCAGTTCTTC
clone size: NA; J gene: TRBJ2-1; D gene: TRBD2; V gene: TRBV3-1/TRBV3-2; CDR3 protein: CASSQDYRTSGRGSYNEQFF; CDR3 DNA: TGTGCCAGCAGCCAAGATTACAGGACTAGCGGGAGGGGCTCCTACAATGAGCAGTTCTTC
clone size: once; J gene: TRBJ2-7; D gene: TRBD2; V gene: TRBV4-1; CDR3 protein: CASSPGTSGSYEQYF; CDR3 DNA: TGCGCCAGCAGCCCGGGGACTAGCGGGAGCTACGAGCAGTACTTC
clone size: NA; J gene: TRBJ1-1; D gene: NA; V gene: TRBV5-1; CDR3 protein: CASSRGSTNTEAFF; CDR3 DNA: TGCGCCAGCAGCAGGGGCAGCACGAACACTGAAGCTTTCTTT
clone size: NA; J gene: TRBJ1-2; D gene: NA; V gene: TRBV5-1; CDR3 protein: CASSSTVYGYTF; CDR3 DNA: TGCGCCAGCAGTAGCACGGTCTATGGCTACACCTTC
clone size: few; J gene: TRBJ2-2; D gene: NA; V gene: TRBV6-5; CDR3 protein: CASTPDRNTGELFF; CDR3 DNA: TGTGCCAGCACCCCGGACAGGAACACCGGGGAGCTGTTTTTT
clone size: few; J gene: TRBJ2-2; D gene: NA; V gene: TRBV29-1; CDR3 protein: CSVGGTEHGTGELFF; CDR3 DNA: TGCAGCGTTGGCGGTACGGAGCATGGCACCGGGGAGCTGTTTTTT
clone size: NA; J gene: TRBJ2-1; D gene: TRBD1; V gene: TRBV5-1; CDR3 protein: CASSGGSNNEQFF; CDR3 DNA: TGCGCCAGCTCAGGGGGTAGCAACAATGAGCAGTTCTTC
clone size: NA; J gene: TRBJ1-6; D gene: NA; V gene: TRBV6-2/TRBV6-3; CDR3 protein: CASSPTRAGPNYNSPLHF; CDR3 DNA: TGTGCCAGCAGCCCTACGAGGGCGGGGCCAAATTATAATTCACCCCTCCACTTT
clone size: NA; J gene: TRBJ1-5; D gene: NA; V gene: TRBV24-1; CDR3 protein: CATSDPGVNQPQHF; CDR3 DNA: TGTGCCACCAGTGACCCGGGGGTCAATCAGCCCCAGCATTTT
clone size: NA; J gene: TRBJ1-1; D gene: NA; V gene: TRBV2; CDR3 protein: CASSDHPGMNTEAFF; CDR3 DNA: TGTGCCAGCAGTGATCACCCGGGTATGAACACTGAAGCTTTCTTT
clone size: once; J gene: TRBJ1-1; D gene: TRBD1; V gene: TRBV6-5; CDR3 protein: CASSRQGPDTEAFF; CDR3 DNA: TGTGCCAGCAGTAGACAGGGCCCGGACACTGAAGCTTTCTTT
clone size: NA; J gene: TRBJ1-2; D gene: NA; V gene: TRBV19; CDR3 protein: CASSPTLLEIANYGYTF; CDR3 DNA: TGTGCCAGTAGTCCTACTCTTCTGGAGATCGCTAACTATGGCTACACCTTC
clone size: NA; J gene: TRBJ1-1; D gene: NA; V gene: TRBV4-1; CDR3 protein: CASSQGIANTEAFF; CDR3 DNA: TGCGCCAGCAGCCAAGGTATAGCAAACACTGAAGCTTTCTTT
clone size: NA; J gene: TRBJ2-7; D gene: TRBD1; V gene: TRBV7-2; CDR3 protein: CASSHSGQAYEQYF; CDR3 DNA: TGTGCCAGCAGCCACTCGGGACAGGCCTACGAGCAGTACTTC
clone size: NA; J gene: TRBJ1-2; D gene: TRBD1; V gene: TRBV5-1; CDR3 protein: CASSLDGQGNYGYTF; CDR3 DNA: TGCGCCAGCAGCTTGGACGGACAGGGAAACTATGGCTACACCTTC
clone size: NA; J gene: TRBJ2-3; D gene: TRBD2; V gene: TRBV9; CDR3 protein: CASSVLASGNTDTQYF; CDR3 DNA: TGTGCCAGCAGCGTATTAGCTAGCGGAAACACAGATACGCAGTATTTT
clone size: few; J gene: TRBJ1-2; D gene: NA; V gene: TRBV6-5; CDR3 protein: CASSKQGSGYTF; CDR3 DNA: TGTGCCAGCAGCAAACAGGGTTCTGGCTACACCTTC
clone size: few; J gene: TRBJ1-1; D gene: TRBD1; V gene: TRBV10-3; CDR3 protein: CAISATGTTEAFF; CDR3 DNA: TGTGCCATCAGTGCGACAGGGACCACTGAAGCTTTCTTT
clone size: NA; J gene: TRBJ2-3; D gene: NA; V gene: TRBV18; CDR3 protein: CASSPWPIDTQYF; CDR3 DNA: TGTGCCAGCTCACCTTGGCCAATAGATACGCAGTATTTT